The 8 T cell receptor beta chains below come from one sample, sequenced in a study of cytomegalovirus exposure and HLA in healthy donors. The PCR was carried out with 60 Vbeta primers and 13 Jbeta primers. Assay: immunoSEQ multiplex PCR; the TCRdb copy retains only in-frame clones and omits some. Among under 200,000 clones listed, roughly 78% were seen once. The sequencing input was PBMCs. All receptors derive from a woman between 45 and 60 years old in good health and CMV-seropositive.

The chain carries TRBV2 and TRBJ1-2; 7 bases are shared with TRBD1. Trimming removed 2 bases from V and 7 bases from J; junction bases left unmatched: 13. Germline V gene data show CDR1 as SNHLY and CDR2 as FYNNEI. This CDR3 is built from 16 residues. The CDR3 reads CASSEHLGGRGGGYTF. The CDR3 bases are TGTGCCAGCAGTGAACACCTAGGGGGCAGAGGCGGTGGCTACACCTTC.

This chain links TRBV11-2 with TRBJ2-2; 9 positions agree with TRBD2. Germline V gene data show CDR1 as SGHAT and CDR2 as FQNNGV. The CDR3 has 16 residues. After removal of 6 bases from V and 2 bases from J, the junction contained 7 bases not matched to a gene. The CDR3 region has the DNA TGTGCCAGCAGAGATAGCGGGAGAGTTAACACCGGGGAGCTGTTTTTT. Encoded protein: CASRDSGRVNTGELFF.

This clone was counted a few times. The chain links TRBV18 to TRBJ1-2, with D tentatively TRBD1 (5 bases). The CDR3 has 14 residues. Per germline, CDR1 KGHSH and CDR2 LQKENI. Trimming pared 3 bases from V and 2 bases from J, leaving 10 bases between. CDR3 sequence: CASSPLGLNYGYTF. The CDR3 bases are TGTGCCAGCTCACCTCTGGGGCTAAACTATGGCTACACCTTC.

The chain links TRBV6-5 to TRBJ2-3; D call uncertain. The CDR3 runs 13 residues. Trimming pared 4 bases from V and 1 base from J, leaving 6 bases between. Germline V CDR1 and CDR2: MNHEY, SVGAGI. The chain's CDR3 is CASSSYGTDTQYF. The CDR3 bases are TGTGCCAGCAGTTCCTACGGCACAGATACGCAGTATTTT.

The V gene is TRBV28, the J gene TRBJ2-3; 11 bases fit TRBD2. The V and J ends lost 7 bases and 11 bases, in that order; junction bases with no gene match: 14. The germline CDR1 and CDR2 sequences are MDHEN and SYDVKM. This CDR3 contains 15 residues. CDR3 sequence reads: CASKRGSSGGGGQYF. The CDR3 DNA is TGTGCCAGCAAAAGGGGAAGTAGCGGGGGGGGAGGGCAGTATTTT.

The V call is TRBV15, the J call TRBJ1-2; no reliable D call. The V end lost 5 bases, the J end lost 1 base, and 8 bases lay between the germline ends. The CDR3 consists of 13 residues. Germline V CDR1 and CDR2: LNHNV, YYDKDF (reference sequence). The chain's CDR3 is CATSFLSNYGYTF. DNA of the CDR3: TGTGCCACCAGCTTTCTGAGTAACTATGGCTACACCTTC.

This sequence joins TRBV6-5 and TRBJ1-2, with unresolved D. The CDR3 consists of 11 residues. V shed 7 bases and J shed 8 bases, with 11 bases lying between them. CDR1 is MNHEY, CDR2 SVGAGI, per germline. CDR3 protein: CASTPGRGYTF. In nucleotides, the CDR3 is TGTGCCAGCACCCCGGGTCGGGGCTACACCTTC.

This chain uses TRBV27 with TRBJ1-4; 9 bases align to TRBD1. The trim removed 5 bases at V and 7 bases at J, leaving 14 bases unmatched. Germline V gene sequence: CDR1 MNHEY, CDR2 SMNVEV (reference sequence). The CDR3 length is 17 residues. The CDR3 protein is CASSSLSSGQGVEKLFF. CDR3 bases: TGTGCCAGCAGTAGTTTGAGTTCGGGACAGGGAGTTGAAAAACTGTTTTTT. The complete variable domain, with remaining parts taken from reference TRBV27 and TRBJ1-4, reads EAQVTQNPRYLITVTGKKLTVTCSQNMNHEYMSWYRQDPGLGLRQIYYSMNVEVTDKGDVPEGYKVSRKEKRNFPLILESPSPNQTSLYFCASSSLSSGQGVEKLFFGSGTQLSVL.